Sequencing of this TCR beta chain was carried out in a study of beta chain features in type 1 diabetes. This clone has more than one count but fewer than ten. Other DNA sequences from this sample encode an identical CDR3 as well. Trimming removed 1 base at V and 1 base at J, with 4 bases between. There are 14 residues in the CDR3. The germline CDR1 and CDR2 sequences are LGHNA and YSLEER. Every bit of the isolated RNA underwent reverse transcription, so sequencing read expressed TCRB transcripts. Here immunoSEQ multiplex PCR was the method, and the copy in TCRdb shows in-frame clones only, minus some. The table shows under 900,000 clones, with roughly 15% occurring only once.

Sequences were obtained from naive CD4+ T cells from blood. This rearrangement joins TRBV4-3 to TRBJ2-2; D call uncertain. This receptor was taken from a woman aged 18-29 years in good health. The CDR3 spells CASSQAENTGELFF. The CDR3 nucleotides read TGCGCCAGCAGCCAAGCCGAGAACACCGGGGAGCTGTTTTTT.